The T cell receptor beta chain under discussion was sequenced for a study of blood T cells in healthy people across ages. CDR1 and CDR2 from the germline V gene are LGHDT and YNNKEL (reference sequence). The CDR3 contains 14 residues. Roughly 9.2 milliliters was the volume of peripheral blood drawn from each donor. As to this clonotype: Being one base from a much bigger clone, this may be a read error.

Next came a second PCR, run for about 6 to 11 cycles, which used a sample-barcoded 5' primer along with a J-beta primer mix. TCRdb re-called the 5' RACE reads through MiXCR, storing one row per CDR3 protein. The table has around 650,000 distinct CDR3 sequences, around 41% seen once; the top ten hold 30%. The receptor's source is a man older than 75 in good health. This chain connects TRBV3-1 to TRBJ2-7; TRBD2 might be the D (5 bases). The sequenced material came from blood. CDR3 region: CASGQDTIAHEQYF. CDR3 coding DNA: TGTGCCAGCGGCCAAGATACCATAGCGCACGAGCAGTACTTC.